This T cell receptor (beta chain) came from a study of chemoradiotherapy in HPV16-positive cancers. Findings and limits, study-wide: Candidate HPV-specific clones and E7-related TCR motifs grew in tumor during treatment.

This clone was observed a single time. What it recognizes is unknown. V was pared by 0 bases and J by 5 bases, with 12 bases of the junction left unmatched. This CDR3 has 19 amino acids. Germline loops: CDR1 SGHTA, CDR2 FQGNSA. Profiling relied on immunoSEQ multiplex PCR, and the TCRdb table lists in-frame clones only, not all of them. The sample consists of some 10,000 clones, more than 65% of them appearing once. The V and J genes are TRBV7-2 and TRBJ2-1; TRBD2 agrees at 11 bases. Sequenced material: blood, taken from a patient who underwent chemoradiotherapy. The clonotype comes from a human donor with HPV-associated anogenital cancer. The CDR3 reads CASSLAAVAGGPFNNEQFF. CDR3 bases: TGTGCCAGCAGCTTAGCGGCTGTAGCGGGGGGGCCTTTCAACAATGAGCAGTTCTTC. The full variable domain, with the rest looked up from reference TRBV7-2 and TRBJ2-1, is GAGVSQSPSNKVTEKGKDVELRCDPISGHTALYWYRQSLGQGLEFLIYFQGNSAPDKSGLPSDRFSAERTGGSVSTLTIQRTQQEDSAVYLCASSLAAVAGGPFNNEQFFGPGTRLTVL.